These 25 T cell receptor beta chains share one sample of origin, sequenced in a study of patients and donors after allogeneic stem cell transplantation. TCRdb reprocessed the RT-PCR reads via MiXCR and lists one record per CDR3 protein. The sample yields some 960,000 distinct CDR3 sequences, more than 15% seen once. Sequencing used blood, either unsorted or a sorted T cell fraction (not recorded which). The source of these receptors is a human donor who was either an allogeneic HSCT recipient or a stem cell or donor lymphocyte infusion donor (not recorded which). It is not recorded whose cells these are; they may come from a transplant donor.

In its sample, this clonotype was seen a few times. The chain employs TRBV12-3 or TRBV12-4 and TRBJ2-4; no definite D call. This CDR3 contains 14 residues. The V gene lost 3 bases and the J gene lost 0 bases, with 6 bases spanning the gap. CDR3 amino acids: CASSFRTAKNIQYF. As DNA, the CDR3 is TGTGCCAGCAGTTTTCGGACAGCCAAAAACATTCAGTACTTC.

In this sample, this clonotype turned up a few times. The rearrangement joins TRBV30 to TRBJ2-1; D may match TRBD1 or TRBD2 (5 bases each). The CDR3 extends over 12 amino acids. Between the trimmed V and J ends, which lost 4 bases and 7 bases, there was a span of 11 bases. Germline values: CDR1 GTSNPN, CDR2 SVGIG (reference sequence). CDR3 residues: CAWTGRSNEQFF. The CDR3 DNA sequence: TGTGCCTGGACGGGACGGAGTAATGAGCAGTTCTTC.

This clonotype was recorded many times. V gene TRBV12-3 or TRBV12-4 combines with J gene TRBJ2-7, with D possibly being TRBD2 (7 bases). CDR3 length: 15 amino acids. With 4 bases removed from V and 3 bases from J, the gap between germline ends came to 16 bases. CDR3 loop: CASSSTSRGFYEQYF. CDR3 coding DNA: TGTGCCAGCAGTTCGACTAGCAGGGGCTTCTACGAGCAGTACTTC.

This clonotype has more than one count but fewer than ten. This chain connects TRBV12-3 or TRBV12-4 to TRBJ1-1; 7 nucleotides align to TRBD1. With 6 bases clipped from V and 0 bases from J, the junction kept 4 bases outside the gene matches. CDR3 length: 14 amino acids. The CDR3 region is CASSRGSMNTEAFF. As DNA, the CDR3 is TGTGCCAGCAGCAGGGGGTCCATGAACACTGAAGCTTTCTTT.

This sequence joins TRBV7-6 and TRBJ2-1; no clear D. Germline assignment: CDR1 SGHVS and CDR2 FNYEAQ. The CDR3 extends over 14 amino acids. V was pared by 2 bases and J by 1 base, with 6 bases between. This CDR3 reads CASSLYSSYNEQFF. CDR3 nucleotide sequence: TGTGCCAGCAGCTTATACTCTTCCTACAATGAGCAGTTCTTC.

This clonotype was observed a few times. This rearrangement joins TRBV9 to TRBJ2-7; TRBD2 matches at 9 bases. The length of the CDR3 is 14 residues. Trimming removed 0 bases from V and 7 bases from J; junction bases left unmatched: 5. Germline loops: CDR1 SGDLS, CDR2 YYNGEE. Here the CDR3 reads CASSVGNSGSEQYF. The CDR3 DNA is TGTGCCAGCAGCGTAGGGAATAGCGGGAGTGAGCAGTACTTC. The whole variable domain, remainder taken from reference TRBV9 and TRBJ2-7, is DSGVTQTPKHLITATGQRVTLRCSPRSGDLSVYWYQQSLDQGLQFLIQYYNGEERAKGNILERFSAQQFPDLHSELNLSSLELGDSALYFCASSVGNSGSEQYFGPGTRLTVT.

This clonotype was recorded at least ten times. The chain is built from TRBV10-3 and TRBJ2-7; 11 positions agree with TRBD2. Germline V gene lookup returns CDR1 ENHRY and CDR2 SYGVKD. This CDR3 spans 14 amino acids. Trimming removed 6 bases from V and 4 bases from J; junction bases left unmatched: 5. The CDR3 region is CAIRRTSGGYEQYF. DNA of the CDR3: TGTGCCATCAGGAGAACTAGCGGGGGTTACGAGCAGTACTTC.

The chain employs TRBV7-8 and TRBJ2-7; 9 bases fit TRBD1. The germline CDR1 and CDR2 sequences are SGHVS and FQNEAQ. This CDR3 region has 17 residues. V lost 3 bases to trimming and J lost 6 bases; unmatched junction nucleotides: 15. The CDR3 loop is CASSFIDSGQGFSEQYF. CDR3 sequence (DNA): TGTGCCAGCAGCTTTATCGACTCGGGACAGGGATTTAGCGAGCAGTACTTC.

The chain couples TRBV20-1 to TRBJ1-2, with no clear D. V lost 0 bases to trimming and J lost 4 bases, with 15 bases between them. This CDR3 has 15 amino acids. In germline, CDR1 is DFQATT, CDR2 SNEGSKA (reference sequence). The CDR3 sequence: CSARDLPLGIYGYTF. CDR3 bases: TGCAGTGCTAGAGATCTACCCCTCGGGATCTATGGCTACACCTTC.

This clonotype was seen ten or more times. The CDR3 here is CASSLLAGNGYTF. CDR3 bases: TGTGCCAGCAGCCTCCTAGCGGGGAATGGCTACACCTTC. The rearrangement links TRBV4-2 to TRBJ1-2, with unresolved D. This CDR3 region has 13 residues. CDR1 LGHNA and CDR2 YNFKEQ come from the germline V gene. The germline V and J ends were trimmed by 4 bases and 6 bases, with 12 bases remaining between them.

This chain joins TRBV25-1 and TRBJ2-1; D is uncertain. Germline V gives CDR1 MGHDK, CDR2 SYGVNS. The V gene lost 1 base and the J gene lost 10 bases, with 8 bases spanning the gap. CDR3 size: 12 residues. CDR3 sequence reads: CASSEFGIEQFF. The CDR3, as DNA: TGTGCCAGCAGTGAATTTGGCATAGAGCAGTTCTTC.

A few counts support this clonotype. This rearrangement joins TRBV7-9 to TRBJ2-1; D remains unclear. Trimming left V 1 base short and J 8 bases short, with 9 bases between. The CDR3 sequence is 13 residues long. Germline loops: CDR1 SEHNR, CDR2 FQNEAQ (reference sequence). CDR3 loop: CASSLVLVDEQFF. The DNA of the CDR3 is TGTGCCAGCAGCTTAGTTCTTGTGGATGAGCAGTTCTTC.

The chain uses TRBV7-8 and TRBJ2-7; D remains unclear. The V end lost 3 bases, the J end lost 0 bases, and 9 bases lay between the germline ends. Germline lookup yields CDR1 SGHVS and CDR2 FQNEAQ. The CDR3 is 14 amino acids. The CDR3 DNA reads as TGTGCCAGCAGCTTTGAGATGAGCTCCTACGAGCAGTACTTC. As protein: CASSFEMSSYEQYF.

V usage is TRBV20-1 and J usage is TRBJ1-5; 11 bases fit TRBD1. The CDR3 is 13 residues long. Germline V gene lookup returns CDR1 DFQATT and CDR2 SNEGSKA (reference sequence). V was clipped by 3 bases and J by 7 bases; unmatched bases: 2. The CDR3 sequence is CSASRDRGQPQHF. In DNA form, the CDR3 reads TGCAGTGCTAGCCGGGACAGGGGGCAGCCCCAGCATTTT.

This chain connects TRBV12-3 or TRBV12-4 to TRBJ1-3; D remains ambiguous. The CDR3 is 12 residues long. V dropped 5 bases and J dropped 6 bases, with 8 bases sitting between them. Here the CDR3 DNA reads TGTGCCAGCAGTAGGGAGCTAAACACCATATATTTT. It specifies CASSRELNTIYF.

This rearrangement joins TRBV3-1 to TRBJ2-5, with TRBD2 identical over 14 bases. Trimming took 4 bases from V and 5 from J; bases not matched to a gene: 12. This CDR3 has 18 residues. The V gene's germline CDR1 is LGHDT and CDR2 YNNKEL (reference sequence). The CDR3 loop reads CASSPSPTSGRASETQYF. The CDR3 DNA follows: TGTGCCAGCAGCCCCTCACCGACTAGCGGGAGGGCCAGTGAGACCCAGTACTTC.

This clonotype showed up just a few times. As DNA, the CDR3 is TGTGCCAGCAGCCAGCTGGGACTCTCTGGAAACACCATATATTTT. Protein: CASSQLGLSGNTIYF. The chain has TRBV14 and TRBJ1-3; D might be TRBD1 (5 bases). Germline-derived CDR1 and CDR2 are SGHDN and FVKESK. The CDR3 is 15 residues long. V shed 3 bases and J shed 0 bases, with 9 bases lying between them.

This clonotype was recorded at least ten times. The chain is built from TRBV12-3 or TRBV12-4 and TRBJ2-1; D not resolved. V dropped 5 bases and J dropped 7 bases, with 12 bases sitting between them. The CDR3 has 13 residues. The CDR3 here is CASSILWKNEQFF. The CDR3 nucleotides read TGTGCCAGCAGTATCCTTTGGAAAAATGAGCAGTTCTTC.

This clonotype was detected ten times or more. The rearrangement joins TRBV6-5 to TRBJ2-5; D ambiguous. There are 15 residues in the CDR3. Germline lookup yields CDR1 MNHEY and CDR2 SVGAGI. Trimming removed 0 bases from V and 2 bases from J, with 10 bases in between. The CDR3 protein is CASSYSGRIQETQYF. In nucleotides, the CDR3 is TGTGCCAGCAGTTACTCTGGACGGATTCAAGAGACCCAGTACTTC.

The J gene is TRBJ2-4, the V gene TRBV15; 7 bases align to TRBD2. V gave up 0 bases and J gave up 11 bases; unmatched junction bases: 10. CDR3 size: 15 residues. Germline CDR1 and CDR2: LNHNV and YYDKDF (reference sequence). CDR3 sequence (DNA): TGTGCCACCAGCAGAGATTTAGGGACTACTCAAGTTCAGTACTTC. Translating it yields CATSRDLGTTQVQYF.

This clonotype was counted between two and nine times. The chain joins TRBV20-1 to TRBJ2-7; D remains ambiguous. CDR1 and CDR2 from the germline V gene are DFQATT and SNEGSKA (reference sequence). V was pared by 7 bases and J by 4 bases, with 17 bases between. The length of the CDR3 is 13 residues. The CDR3 is CSVPLRGPYEQYF. The DNA for the CDR3 is TGCAGTGTTCCCCTTCGTGGGCCATACGAGCAGTACTTC.

This clonotype was detected a few times. The rearrangement links TRBV7-9 to TRBJ2-2, with D tentatively TRBD1 (5 bases). CDR3 length: 16 residues. In germline, CDR1 is SEHNR, CDR2 FQNEAQ (reference sequence). Trimming left V 4 bases short and J 4 bases short, with 16 bases between. The CDR3 DNA is TGTGCCAGCAGCTCCGGACAAGCGCCGATCACCGGGGAGCTGTTTTTT. This sequence encodes CASSSGQAPITGELFF.

This clonotype was observed many times. The V gene is TRBV14, the J gene TRBJ2-1; 8 bases are shared with TRBD2. CDR3 length: 14 amino acids. The germline V gene has CDR1 SGHDN and CDR2 FVKESK. With V trimmed by 5 bases and J by 4 bases, 4 bases remained unmatched. CDR3 loop: CASSIPGGYNEQFF. The CDR3, as DNA: TGTGCCAGCAGCATCCCGGGGGGGTACAATGAGCAGTTCTTC. Combining the CDR3 with reference TRBV14 and TRBJ2-1 gives the whole variable domain EAGVTQFPSHSVIEKGQTVTLRCDPISGHDNLYWYRRVMGKEIKFLLHFVKESKQDESGMPNNRFLAERTGGTYSTLKVQPAELEDSGVYFCASSIPGGYNEQFFGPGTRLTVL.

This clonotype appeared a few times. V is TRBV7-6 and J is TRBJ1-6; D remains ambiguous. Germline loops: CDR1 SGHVS, CDR2 FNYEAQ. This CDR3 comprises 15 residues. Between the trimmed V and J ends, which lost 6 bases and 5 bases, there was a span of 14 bases. The CDR3 is CASRTSRNNNSPLHF. CDR3 sequence (DNA): TGTGCCAGCAGGACATCACGGAATAATAATTCACCCCTCCACTTT.

This clonotype was counted a few times. The chain is built from TRBV5-1 and TRBJ2-1, with D tentatively TRBD1 or TRBD2 (5 bases each). The CDR3 length is 13 residues. Germline V gene data show CDR1 as SGHRS and CDR2 as YFSETQ. Trimming stripped 0 bases from V and 7 bases from J, with 8 bases between. The CDR3 sequence: CASSLGDGNEQFF. Here the CDR3 DNA reads TGCGCCAGCAGCTTGGGGGACGGGAATGAGCAGTTCTTC.